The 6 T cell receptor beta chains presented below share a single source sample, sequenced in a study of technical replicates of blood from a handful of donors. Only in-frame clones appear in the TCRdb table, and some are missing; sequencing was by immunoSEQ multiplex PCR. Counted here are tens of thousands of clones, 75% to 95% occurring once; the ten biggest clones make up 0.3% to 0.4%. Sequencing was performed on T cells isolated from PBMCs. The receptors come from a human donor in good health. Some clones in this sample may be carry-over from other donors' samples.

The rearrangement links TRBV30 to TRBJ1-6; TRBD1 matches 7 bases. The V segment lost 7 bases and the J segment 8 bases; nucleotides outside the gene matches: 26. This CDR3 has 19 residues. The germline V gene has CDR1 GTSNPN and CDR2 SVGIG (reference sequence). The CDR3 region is CAYGGEIMTGSRGHSPLHF. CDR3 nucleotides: TGTGCCTATGGAGGCGAAATCATGACAGGGTCGAGGGGGCATTCACCCCTCCACTTT. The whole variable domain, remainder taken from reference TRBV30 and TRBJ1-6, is SQTIHQWPATLVQPVGSPLSLECTVEGTSNPNLYWYRQAAGRGLQLLFYSVGIGQISSEVPQNLSASRPQDRQFILSSKKLLLSDSGFYLCAYGGEIMTGSRGHSPLHFGNGTRLTVT.

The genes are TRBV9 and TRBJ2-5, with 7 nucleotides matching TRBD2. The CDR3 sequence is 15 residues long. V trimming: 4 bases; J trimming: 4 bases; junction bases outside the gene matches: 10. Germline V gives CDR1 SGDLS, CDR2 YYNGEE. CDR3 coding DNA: TGTGCCAGCAGCCGGTCTGGCGGGGGTGGAGAGACCCAGTACTTC. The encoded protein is CASSRSGGGGETQYF.

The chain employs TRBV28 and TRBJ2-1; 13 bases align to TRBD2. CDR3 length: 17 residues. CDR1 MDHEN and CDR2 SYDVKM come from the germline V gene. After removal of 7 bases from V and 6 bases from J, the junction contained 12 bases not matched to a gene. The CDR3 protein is CASNLGLAGVYPNEQFF. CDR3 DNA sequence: TGTGCCAGCAACCTAGGACTAGCGGGAGTCTACCCCAATGAGCAGTTCTTC.

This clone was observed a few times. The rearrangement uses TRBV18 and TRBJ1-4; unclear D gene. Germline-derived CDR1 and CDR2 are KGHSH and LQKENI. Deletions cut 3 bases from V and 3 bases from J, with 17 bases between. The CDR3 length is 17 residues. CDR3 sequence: CASSPFFLGSANEKLFF. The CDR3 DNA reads TGTGCCAGCTCACCGTTTTTTTTGGGCTCGGCTAATGAAAAACTGTTTTTT. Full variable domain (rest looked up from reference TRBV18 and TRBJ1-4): NAGVMQNPRHLVRRRGQEARLRCSPMKGHSHVYWYRQLPEEGLKFMVYLQKENIIDESGMPKERFSAEFPKEGPSILRIQQVVRGDSAAYFCASSPFFLGSANEKLFFGSGTQLSVL.

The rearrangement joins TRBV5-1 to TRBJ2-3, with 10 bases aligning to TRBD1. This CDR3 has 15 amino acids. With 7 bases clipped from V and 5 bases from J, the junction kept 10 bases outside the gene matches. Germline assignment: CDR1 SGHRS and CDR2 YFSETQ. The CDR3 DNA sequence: TGCGCCAGCGGAACCGGGACAGGGGATATAGATACGCAGTATTTT. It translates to CASGTGTGDIDTQYF.

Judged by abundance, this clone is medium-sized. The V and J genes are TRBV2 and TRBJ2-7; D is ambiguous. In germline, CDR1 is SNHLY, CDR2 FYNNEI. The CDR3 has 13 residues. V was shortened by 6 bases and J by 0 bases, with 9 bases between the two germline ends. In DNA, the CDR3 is TGTGCCAGCAGGGTCGTTAGCTCCTACGAGCAGTACTTC. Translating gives CASRVVSSYEQYF. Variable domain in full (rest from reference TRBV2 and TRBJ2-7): EPEVTQTPSHQVTQMGQEVILRCVPISNHLYFYWYRQILGQKVEFLVSFYNNEISEKSEIFDDQFSVERPDGSNFTLKIRSTKLEDSAMYFCASRVVSSYEQYFGPGTRLTVT.